Sequencing of this T cell receptor (beta chain) was carried out in a study of blood T cell repertoires in COVID-19. Study summary: Both acute and convalescent COVID-19 samples were obtained from the United States, Italy and Spain. Sample material is recorded as cDNA or gDNA derived from T cells, B-cell-depleted T cells, or PBMCs.

Methods used by the authors: From reference gene primer amplification, estimates of nucleated cell counts were derived. Repertoires were generated with immunoSEQ multiplex PCR, while TCRdb's copy carries only in-frame clones and drops some. V, J and clone size derive from that table, while D and trimming were established from the DNA sequence. The profile covers about 150,000 clones, with 65% to 90% appearing a single time and approximately 9.4% taken by the ten largest. This TCR was sampled from a woman in her 50s with acute or convalescent COVID-19. The specimen sequenced was peripheral blood.

CDR3 residues: CASSYSAASGNTIYF. The CDR3 DNA follows: TGTGCCAGCAGTTACTCGGCGGCCTCTGGAAACACCATATATTTT. The V and J genes are TRBV6-5 and TRBJ1-3; no clear D. Trimming shortened V by 0 bases and J by 0 bases, and 6 bases separated the two germline ends. Germline V gene sequence: CDR1 MNHEY, CDR2 SVGAGI. The CDR3 is 15 residues long.